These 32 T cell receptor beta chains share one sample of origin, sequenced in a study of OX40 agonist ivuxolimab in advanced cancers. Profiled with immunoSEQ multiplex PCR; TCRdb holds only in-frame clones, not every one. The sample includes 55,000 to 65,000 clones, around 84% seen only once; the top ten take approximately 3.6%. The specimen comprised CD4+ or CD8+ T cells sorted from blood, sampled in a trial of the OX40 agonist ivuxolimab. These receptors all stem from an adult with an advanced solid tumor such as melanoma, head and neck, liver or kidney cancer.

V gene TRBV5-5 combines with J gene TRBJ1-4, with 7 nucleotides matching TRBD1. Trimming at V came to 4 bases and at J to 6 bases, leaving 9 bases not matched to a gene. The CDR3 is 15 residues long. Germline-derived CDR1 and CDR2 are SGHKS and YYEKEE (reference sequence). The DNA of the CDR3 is TGTGCCAGCAGCACACAGGGGAGTGAAGATGAAAAACTGTTTTTT. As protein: CASSTQGSEDEKLFF.

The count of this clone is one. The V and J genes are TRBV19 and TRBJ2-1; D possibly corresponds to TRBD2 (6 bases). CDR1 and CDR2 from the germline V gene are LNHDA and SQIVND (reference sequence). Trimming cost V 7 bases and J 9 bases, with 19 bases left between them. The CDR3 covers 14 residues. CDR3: CASTLYRGNGEQFF. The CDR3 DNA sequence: TGTGCCAGTACCTTATATCGGGGGAATGGTGAGCAGTTCTTC.

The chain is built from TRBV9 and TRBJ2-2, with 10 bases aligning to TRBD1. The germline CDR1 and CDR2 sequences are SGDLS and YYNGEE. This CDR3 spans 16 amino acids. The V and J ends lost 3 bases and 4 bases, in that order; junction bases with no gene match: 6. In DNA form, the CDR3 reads TGTGCCAGCAGCGCCCGACGGACAGGGGGCACCGGGGAGCTGTTTTTT. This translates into CASSARRTGGTGELFF.

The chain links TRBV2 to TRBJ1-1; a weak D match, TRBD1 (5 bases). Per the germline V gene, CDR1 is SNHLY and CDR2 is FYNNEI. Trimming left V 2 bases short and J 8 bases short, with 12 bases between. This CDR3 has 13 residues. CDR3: CASSEYGAGEAFF. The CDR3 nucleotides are TGTGCCAGCAGTGAATATGGGGCGGGGGAAGCTTTCTTT.

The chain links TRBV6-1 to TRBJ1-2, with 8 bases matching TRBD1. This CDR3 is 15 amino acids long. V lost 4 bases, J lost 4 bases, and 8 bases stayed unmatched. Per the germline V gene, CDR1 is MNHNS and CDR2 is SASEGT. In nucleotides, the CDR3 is TGTGCCAGCAGTGCTTCCGGACAGGGCCTCTATGGCTACACCTTC. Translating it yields CASSASGQGLYGYTF.

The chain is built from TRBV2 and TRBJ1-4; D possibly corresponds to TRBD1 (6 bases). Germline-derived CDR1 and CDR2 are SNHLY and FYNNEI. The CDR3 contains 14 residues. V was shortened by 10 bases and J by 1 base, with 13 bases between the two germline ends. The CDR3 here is CANPLTGTNEKLFF. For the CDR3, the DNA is TGTGCCAACCCTTTGACAGGAACTAATGAAAAACTGTTTTTT. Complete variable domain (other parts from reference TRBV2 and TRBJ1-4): EPEVTQTPSHQVTQMGQEVILRCVPISNHLYFYWYRQILGQKVEFLVSFYNNEISEKSEIFDDQFSVERPDGSNFTLKIRSTKLEDSAMYFCANPLTGTNEKLFFGSGTQLSVL.

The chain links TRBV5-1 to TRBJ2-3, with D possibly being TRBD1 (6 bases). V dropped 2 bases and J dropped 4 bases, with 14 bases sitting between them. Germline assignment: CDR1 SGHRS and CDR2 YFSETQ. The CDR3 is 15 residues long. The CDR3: CASSFGQGNADTQYF. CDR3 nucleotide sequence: TGCGCCAGCAGCTTTGGGCAGGGGAACGCAGATACGCAGTATTTT.

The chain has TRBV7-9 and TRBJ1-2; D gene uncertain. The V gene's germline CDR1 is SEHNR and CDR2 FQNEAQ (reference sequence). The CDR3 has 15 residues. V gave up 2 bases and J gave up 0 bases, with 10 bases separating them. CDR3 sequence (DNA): TGTGCCAGCAGCTTATCCCAAGCTTCTAACTATGGCTACACCTTC. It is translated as CASSLSQASNYGYTF.

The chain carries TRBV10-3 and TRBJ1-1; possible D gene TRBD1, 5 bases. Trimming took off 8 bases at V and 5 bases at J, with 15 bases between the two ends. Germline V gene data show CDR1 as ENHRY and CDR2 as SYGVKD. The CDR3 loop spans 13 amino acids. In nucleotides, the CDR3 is TGTGCCATCGGACGGGACCCCGAGACTGAAGCTTTCTTT. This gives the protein CAIGRDPETEAFF.

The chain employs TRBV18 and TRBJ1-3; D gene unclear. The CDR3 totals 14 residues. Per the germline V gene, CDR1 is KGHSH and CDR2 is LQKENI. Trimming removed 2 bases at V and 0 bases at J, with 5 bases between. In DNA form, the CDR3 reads TGTGCCAGCTCACCAGAGAGCTCTGGAAACACCATATATTTT. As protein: CASSPESSGNTIYF.

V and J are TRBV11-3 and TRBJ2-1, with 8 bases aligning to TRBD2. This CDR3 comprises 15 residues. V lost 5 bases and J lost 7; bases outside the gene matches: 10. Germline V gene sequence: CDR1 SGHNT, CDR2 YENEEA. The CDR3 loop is CASSRRSGGGNEQFF. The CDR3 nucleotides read TGTGCCAGCAGCCGGAGGTCGGGAGGGGGTAATGAGCAGTTCTTC.

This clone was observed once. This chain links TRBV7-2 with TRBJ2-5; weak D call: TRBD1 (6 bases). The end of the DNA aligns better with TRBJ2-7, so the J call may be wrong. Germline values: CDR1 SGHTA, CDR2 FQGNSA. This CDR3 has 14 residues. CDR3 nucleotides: TGTGCCAGCAGCTTAGGTGGGACACCATACGAGCAGTACTTC. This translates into CASSLGGTPYEQYF.

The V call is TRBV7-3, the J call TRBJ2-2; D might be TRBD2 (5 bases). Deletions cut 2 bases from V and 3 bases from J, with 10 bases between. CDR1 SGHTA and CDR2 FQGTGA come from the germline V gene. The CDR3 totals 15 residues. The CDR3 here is CASSLDGRDTGELFF. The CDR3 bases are TGTGCCAGCAGCTTAGATGGGAGAGACACCGGGGAGCTGTTTTTT. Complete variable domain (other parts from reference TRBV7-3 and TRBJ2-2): GAGVSQTPSNKVTEKGKYVELRCDPISGHTALYWYRQSLGQGPEFLIYFQGTGAADDSGLPNDRFFAVRPEGSVSTLKIQRTERGDSAVYLCASSLDGRDTGELFFGEGSRLTVL.

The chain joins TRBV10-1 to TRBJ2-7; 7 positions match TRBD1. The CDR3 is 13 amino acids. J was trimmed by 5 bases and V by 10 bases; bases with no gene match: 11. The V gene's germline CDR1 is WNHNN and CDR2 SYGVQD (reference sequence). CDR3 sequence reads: CATGPGGRDEQYF. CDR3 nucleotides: TGCGCCACCGGTCCAGGGGGACGGGACGAGCAGTACTTC.

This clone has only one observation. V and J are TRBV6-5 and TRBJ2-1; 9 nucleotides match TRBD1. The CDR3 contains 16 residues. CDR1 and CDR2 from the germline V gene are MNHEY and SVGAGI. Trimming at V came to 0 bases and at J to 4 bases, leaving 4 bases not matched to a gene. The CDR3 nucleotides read TGTGCCAGCAGTTACTCGGGACAGGGTTATTACAATGAGCAGTTCTTC. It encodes CASSYSGQGYYNEQFF.

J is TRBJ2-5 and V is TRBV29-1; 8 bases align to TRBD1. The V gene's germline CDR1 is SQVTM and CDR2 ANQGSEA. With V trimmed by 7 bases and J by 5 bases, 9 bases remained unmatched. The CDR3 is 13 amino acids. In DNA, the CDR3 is TGCAGCGCCGGACAGGGCTCGGGGGAGACCCAGTACTTC. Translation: CSAGQGSGETQYF.

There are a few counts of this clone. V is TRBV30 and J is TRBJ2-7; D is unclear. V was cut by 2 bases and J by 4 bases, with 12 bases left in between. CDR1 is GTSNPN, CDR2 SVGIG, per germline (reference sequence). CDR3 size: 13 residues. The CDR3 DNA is TGTGCCTGGAGTCTCACTCTCTATTACGAGCAGTACTTC. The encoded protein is CAWSLTLYYEQYF.

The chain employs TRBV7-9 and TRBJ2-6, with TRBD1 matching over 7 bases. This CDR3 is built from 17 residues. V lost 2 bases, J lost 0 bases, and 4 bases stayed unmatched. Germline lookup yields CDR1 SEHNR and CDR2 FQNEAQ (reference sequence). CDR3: CASSLPGQFSGANVLTF. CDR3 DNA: TGTGCCAGCAGCTTACCGGGACAGTTCTCTGGGGCCAACGTCCTGACTTTC.

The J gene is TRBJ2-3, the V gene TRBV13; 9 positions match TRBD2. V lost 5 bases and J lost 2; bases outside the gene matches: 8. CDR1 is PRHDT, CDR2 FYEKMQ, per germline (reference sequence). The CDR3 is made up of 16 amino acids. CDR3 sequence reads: CASSPPGLANTDTQYF. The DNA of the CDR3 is TGTGCCAGCAGCCCCCCCGGACTAGCGAACACAGATACGCAGTATTTT.

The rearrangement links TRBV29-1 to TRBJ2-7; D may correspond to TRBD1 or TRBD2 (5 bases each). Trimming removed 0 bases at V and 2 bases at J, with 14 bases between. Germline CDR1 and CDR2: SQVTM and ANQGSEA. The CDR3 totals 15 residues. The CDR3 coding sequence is TGCAGCGTTGAAGAAGGAGGCAGGGCGCCCTACGAGCAGTACTTC. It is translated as CSVEEGGRAPYEQYF.

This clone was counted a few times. CDR3 nucleotide sequence: TGTGCCAGCGAGTCGTGGGGAAACACCATATATTTT. It specifies CASESWGNTIYF. This chain joins TRBV6-5 and TRBJ1-3; no clear D. Trimming left V 8 bases short and J 4 bases short, with 9 bases between. Germline V gene sequence: CDR1 MNHEY, CDR2 SVGAGI. The length of the CDR3 is 12 residues.

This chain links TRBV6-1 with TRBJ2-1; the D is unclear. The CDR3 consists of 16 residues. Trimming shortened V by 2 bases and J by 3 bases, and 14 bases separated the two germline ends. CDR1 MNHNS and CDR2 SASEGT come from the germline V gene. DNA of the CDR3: TGTGCCAGCAGTGAAAGAGCCATTTCTCTCTACAATGAGCAGTTCTTC. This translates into CASSERAISLYNEQFF.

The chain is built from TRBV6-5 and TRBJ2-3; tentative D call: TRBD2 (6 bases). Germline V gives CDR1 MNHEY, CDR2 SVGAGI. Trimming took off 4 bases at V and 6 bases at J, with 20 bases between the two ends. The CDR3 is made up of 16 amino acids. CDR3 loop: CASSSRDAHDGDTQYF. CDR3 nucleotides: TGTGCCAGCAGTTCGCGGGACGCACATGATGGCGATACGCAGTATTTT.

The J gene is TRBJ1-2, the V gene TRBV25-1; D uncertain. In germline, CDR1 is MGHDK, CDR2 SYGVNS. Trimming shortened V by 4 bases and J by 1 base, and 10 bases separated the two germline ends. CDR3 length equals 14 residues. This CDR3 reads CASSAYGSNYGYTF. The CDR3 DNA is TGTGCCAGCAGTGCTTACGGGAGTAACTATGGCTACACCTTC.

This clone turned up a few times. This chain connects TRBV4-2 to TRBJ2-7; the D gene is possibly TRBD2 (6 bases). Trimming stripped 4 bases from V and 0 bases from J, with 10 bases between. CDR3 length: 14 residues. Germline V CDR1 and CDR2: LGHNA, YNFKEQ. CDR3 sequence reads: CASSPYGSSYEQYF. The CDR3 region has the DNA TGTGCCAGCAGCCCCTACGGGAGCTCCTACGAGCAGTACTTC.

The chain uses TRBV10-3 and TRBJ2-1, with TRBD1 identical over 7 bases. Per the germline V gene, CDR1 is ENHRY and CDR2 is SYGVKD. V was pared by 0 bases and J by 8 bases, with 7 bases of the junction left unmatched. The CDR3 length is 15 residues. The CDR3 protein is CAISESGTEGDEQFF. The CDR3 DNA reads TGTGCCATCAGTGAGTCCGGGACAGAAGGCGATGAGCAGTTCTTC.

The CDR3 loop is CASSPGTVNEQYF. CDR3 nucleotide sequence: TGTGCCAGCAGCCCGGGGACAGTGAACGAGCAGTACTTC. The chain combines TRBV5-4 with TRBJ2-7; 7 bases map to TRBD1. Germline V gene data show CDR1 as SGHNT and CDR2 as YYREEE (reference sequence). With 4 bases clipped from V and 5 bases from J, the junction kept 6 bases outside the gene matches. The CDR3 consists of 13 residues.

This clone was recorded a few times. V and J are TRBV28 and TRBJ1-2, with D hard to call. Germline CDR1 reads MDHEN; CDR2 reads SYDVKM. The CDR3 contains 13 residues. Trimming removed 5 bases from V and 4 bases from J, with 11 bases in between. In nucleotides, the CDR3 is TGTGCCAGCAGTACCGGAGGGAGCTATGGCTACACCTTC. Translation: CASSTGGSYGYTF.

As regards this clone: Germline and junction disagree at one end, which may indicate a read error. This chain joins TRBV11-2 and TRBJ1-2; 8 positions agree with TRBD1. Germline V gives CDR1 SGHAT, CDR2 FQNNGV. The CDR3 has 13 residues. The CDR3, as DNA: TGTGCCAGCAGCGTAGAGGGGACAGGAGGCTACACCTTC. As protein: CASSVEGTGGYTF.

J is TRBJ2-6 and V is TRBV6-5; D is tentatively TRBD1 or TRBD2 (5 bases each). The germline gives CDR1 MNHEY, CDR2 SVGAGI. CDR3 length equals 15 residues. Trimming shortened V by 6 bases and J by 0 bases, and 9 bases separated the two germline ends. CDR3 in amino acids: CASRGVPSGANVLTF. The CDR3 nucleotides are TGTGCCAGCAGGGGGGTCCCCTCTGGGGCCAACGTCCTGACTTTC.

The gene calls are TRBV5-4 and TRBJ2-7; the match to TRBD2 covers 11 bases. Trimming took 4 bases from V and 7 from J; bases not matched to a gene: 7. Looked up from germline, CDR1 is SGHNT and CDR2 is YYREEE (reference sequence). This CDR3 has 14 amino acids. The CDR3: CASSQGLAVKEQYF. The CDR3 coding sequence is TGTGCCAGCAGCCAGGGACTAGCGGTTAAGGAGCAGTACTTC.

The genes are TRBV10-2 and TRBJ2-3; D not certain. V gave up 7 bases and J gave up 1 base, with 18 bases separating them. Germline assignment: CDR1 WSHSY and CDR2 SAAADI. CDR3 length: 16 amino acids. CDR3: CASNGAAIAGTDTQYF. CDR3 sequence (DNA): TGCGCCAGCAACGGAGCAGCCATAGCTGGCACAGATACGCAGTATTTT.